This TCR beta chain was profiled in a study of regulatory T cells in long-lasting Graves disease. Broader study findings: Only a small sample size was used, which may have cut accuracy. Persistent disease showed a preference for TRBV28, TRBJ1-2 and TRBJ2-5.

Library construction for TCR beta used iRepertoire HTBI primers and Arm-PCR of CDR3 regions. TCRdb redid the calling of the multiplex PCR reads with MiXCR, one entry per CDR3 protein. The repertoire holds some 370,000 distinct CDR3 sequences, with 12% as singletons. This clonotype was observed at least ten times. What it recognizes is unknown. Time point meaning: newly diagnosed GD, antithyroid drugs for less than 3 months. RNA from PBMCs was the source of the TCR library. Graves' disease diagnosis used American Thyroid Association guidelines. V lost 10 bases and J lost 3; bases outside the gene matches: 8. Germline CDR1 MDHEN, CDR2 SYDVKM. This CDR3 has 14 amino acids. These data also formed part of another study, on T cells in Graves' hyperthyroidism and ophthalmopathy. According to that study: The majority of expanded thyroid clonotypes above 0.001 also appeared in blood.

Sequenced here: peripheral blood mononuclear cells (PBMCs), sampled at new diagnosis, from a patient treated with antithyroid drugs. This TCR derives from a woman between 18 and 29 years old with Graves disease. J is TRBJ2-3 and V is TRBV28, with 9 nucleotides matching TRBD1. CDR3 amino acids: CATDRDRATDTQYF. In nucleotides, the CDR3 is TGTGCCACTGACCGGGACAGGGCAACAGATACGCAGTATTTT.